This T cell receptor (beta chain) was sequenced in a study of beta chain features in type 1 diabetes (dated by TCRdb to about 2018). At the level of the whole study: Mean age, gender distribution, total cell number and subset yield were not different between patients and healthy donors. Across all samples, some 100,000,000 sorted cells were examined, and cell number per subset correlated strongly with RNA yield. In the study, TCRB repertoires of sorted circulating CD4+ T cell subsets from recently diagnosed type 1 diabetes patients were compared with those of matched healthy donors. Regulatory and stem cell-like memory subsets were isolated from only 8 patients and 8 healthy donors, whereas naive and central memory subsets came from all 28 donors.

All of the isolated RNA was reverse transcribed with the High Capacity cDNA Reverse Transcription Kit, so expressed TCRB transcripts were sequenced. Deep immunoSEQ sequencing was applied to naive, central memory and regulatory T cell samples, giving an average of approximately 4 million total reads per sample. Sorted cells were lysed in RLT buffer and RNA was extracted with DNase-treated RNeasy Micro or Mini kits, depending on cell number. To prevent cross-contamination, every cell subset was processed on its own, while patient and healthy donor samples were processed together. Using the immunoSEQ multiplex PCR, TCRB sequences were amplified from cDNA into 87-bp fragments spanning the CDR3 region. Amplicons were sequenced on the Illumina HiSeq platform. Under the source paper's analysis protocol: PCR bias was corrected computationally using synthetic template baselines, and reads within Hamming distance 2 were collapsed, with unmergeable singletons discarded. Reads were aligned to IMGT to assign V, D and J genes, CDR3 length, and insertions or deletions at six rearrangement sites. Within each subset, clonotype counts were normalized to sorted cell number, and only after that were true diversity and Gini coefficients computed with the tcR R package. Repertoire sharing was quantified using the overlap coefficient calculated on TCRB nucleotide sequences. Out-of-frame TCRB sequences from naive cells were analyzed as a proxy for the pre-selection repertoire. This is the immuneACCESS table as TCRdb keeps it, with only in-frame sequences that have V and J called. A part of the clones is gone; compared with another copy, unresolved V genes explain less than half, and the rest is unexplained. Clone size and V and J calls were adopted from that table, with D and trimming inferred from the DNA. This sample comprises roughly 400,000 clones, approximately 15% of them detected only once. The top ten clonotypes cover about 0.018% of the sample.

Each donor gave one peripheral blood draw, averaging around 120 mL, which was collected into heparinised tubes. Using a panel that included CD45RO, CCR7, CD25, CD127, CD95 and CD27, naive, central memory, regulatory and stem cell-like memory CD4+ T cells were sorted on a BD FACSAria II. Every sorted population had a purity above 95%. PBMCs were separated immediately by Lymphoprep density gradient centrifugation and were stained directly, without being cultured. So that batch effects would be minimized, each experiment stained and sorted samples in pairs, pairing one healthy donor with one patient. CDR1 KGHSH and CDR2 LQKENI were looked up in the germline V gene. From cysteine to phenylalanine, the CDR3 is 13 amino acids long. The retained sequence is limited to the CDR3, 39 bases, with the frame set at the first base. V is cut by 2 bases and J by 5 bases, and the space between the germline ends is 9 bases.

The full study reports these points: At VDJ recombination sites, type 1 diabetes patients had fewer insertions and more deleted nucleotides, which implies abnormalities in thymic rearrangement. Because small numbers of individuals were included in the HLA sub-analyses, any influence of HLA type on TCRB rearrangement was left unresolved. Type 1 diabetes patients showed a moderate but significant shortening of TCRB CDR3 length in all four CD4+ subsets. Naive, central memory and regulatory TCRB repertoires appeared to be more similar among patients than among healthy donors. Shorter templates might be favored by PCR, yet because patient and control samples were amplified and corrected together, any such skew would affect both groups equally. Sequencing cDNA rather than genomic DNA could over-represent highly expressing activated cells, although activation and CD3 levels did not differ between groups.

A remark on this clone: What antigen it recognizes has not been identified. No per-base quality is available; no much larger clone lies one base away.

Sequencing used naive CD4+ T cells from blood. The cell subset or site label of this sample denotes: true naive CD4+ T cells. The TCR was taken from a woman between 18 and 29 years old in good health. The chain uses TRBV18 and TRBJ2-5; no D segment can be confidently identified. The sequence in DNA is TGTGCCAGCTCACCATCCAGGTCGGAGACCCAGTACTTC. Its protein reads: CASSPSRSETQYF.